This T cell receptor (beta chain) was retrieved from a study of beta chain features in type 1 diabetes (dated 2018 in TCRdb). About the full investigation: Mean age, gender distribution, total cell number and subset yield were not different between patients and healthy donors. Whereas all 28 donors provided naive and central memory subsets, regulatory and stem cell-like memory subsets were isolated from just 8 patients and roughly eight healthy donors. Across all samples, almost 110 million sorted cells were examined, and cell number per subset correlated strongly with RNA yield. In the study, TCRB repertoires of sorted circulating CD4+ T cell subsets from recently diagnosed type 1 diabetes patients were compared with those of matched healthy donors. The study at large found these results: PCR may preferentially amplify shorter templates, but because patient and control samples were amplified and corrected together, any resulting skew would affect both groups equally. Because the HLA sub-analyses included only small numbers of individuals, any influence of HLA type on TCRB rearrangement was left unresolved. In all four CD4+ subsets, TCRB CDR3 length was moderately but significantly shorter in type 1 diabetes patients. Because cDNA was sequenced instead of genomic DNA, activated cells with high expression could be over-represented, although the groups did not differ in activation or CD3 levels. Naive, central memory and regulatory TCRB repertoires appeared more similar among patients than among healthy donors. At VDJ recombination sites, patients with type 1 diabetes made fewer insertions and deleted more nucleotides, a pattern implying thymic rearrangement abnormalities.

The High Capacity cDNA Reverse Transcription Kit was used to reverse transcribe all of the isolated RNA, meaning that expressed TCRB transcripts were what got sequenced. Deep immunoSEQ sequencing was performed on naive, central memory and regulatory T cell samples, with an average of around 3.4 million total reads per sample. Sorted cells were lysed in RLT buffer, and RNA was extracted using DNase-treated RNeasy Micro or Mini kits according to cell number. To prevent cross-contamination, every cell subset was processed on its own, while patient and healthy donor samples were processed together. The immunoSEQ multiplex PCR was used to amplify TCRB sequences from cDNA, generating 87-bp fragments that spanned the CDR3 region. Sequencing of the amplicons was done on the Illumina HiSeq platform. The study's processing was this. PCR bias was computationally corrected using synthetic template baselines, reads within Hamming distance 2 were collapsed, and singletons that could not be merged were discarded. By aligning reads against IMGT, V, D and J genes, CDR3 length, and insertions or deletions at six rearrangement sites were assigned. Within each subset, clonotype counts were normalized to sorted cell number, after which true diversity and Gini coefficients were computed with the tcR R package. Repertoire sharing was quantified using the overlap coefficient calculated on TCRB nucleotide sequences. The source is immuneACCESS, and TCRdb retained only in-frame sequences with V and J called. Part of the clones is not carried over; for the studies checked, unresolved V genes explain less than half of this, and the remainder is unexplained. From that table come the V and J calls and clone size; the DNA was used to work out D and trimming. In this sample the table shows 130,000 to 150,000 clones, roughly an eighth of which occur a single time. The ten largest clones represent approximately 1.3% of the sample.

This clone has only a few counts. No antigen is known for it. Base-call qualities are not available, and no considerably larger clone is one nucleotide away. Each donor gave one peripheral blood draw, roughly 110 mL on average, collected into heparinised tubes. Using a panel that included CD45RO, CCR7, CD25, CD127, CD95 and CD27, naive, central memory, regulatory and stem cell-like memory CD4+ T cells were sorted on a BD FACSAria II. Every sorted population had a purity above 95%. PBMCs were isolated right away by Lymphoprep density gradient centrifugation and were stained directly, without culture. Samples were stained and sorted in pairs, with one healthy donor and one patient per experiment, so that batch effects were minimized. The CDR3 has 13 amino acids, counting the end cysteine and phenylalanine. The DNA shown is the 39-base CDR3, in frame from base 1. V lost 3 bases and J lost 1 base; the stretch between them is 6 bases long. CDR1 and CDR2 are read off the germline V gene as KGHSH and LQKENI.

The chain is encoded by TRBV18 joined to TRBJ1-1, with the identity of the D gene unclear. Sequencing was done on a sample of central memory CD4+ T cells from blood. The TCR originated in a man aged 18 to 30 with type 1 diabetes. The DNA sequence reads TGTGCCAGCTCACCGAACCAGAACACTGAAGCTTTCTTT. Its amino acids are CASSPNQNTEAFF.